The entry below describes one T cell receptor (beta chain). Its antigen is not identified. Second-dose intervals of approximately 4 or approximately 12 weeks were pooled. This CDR3 region has 18 residues. CDR1 and CDR2 (germline): SGHVS, FNYEAQ. V was clipped by 4 bases and J by 6 bases; unmatched bases: 14. This entry belongs to a study of T cell responses to AZD1222 COVID-19 vaccine. Study observations and caveats: Clonal diversity was possibly underestimated; the donors were predominantly white British and more often female. An increase in Spike-specific TCR breadth and depth was observed after two AZD1222 doses.

Assay used: immunoSEQ multiplex PCR; TCRdb lists only in-frame clones, some missing. This sample has fewer than 70,000 clones, with 89% found just once. The sequence came from an adult who received the AZD1222 COVID-19 vaccine. V and J are TRBV7-6 and TRBJ2-2; 10 bases map to TRBD1. The sequencing used peripheral blood, collected 28 days after the second AZD1222 dose. CDR3 sequence: CASSSQPPTGGLAGELFF. The CDR3 DNA reads as TGTGCCAGCAGCTCCCAACCCCCGACAGGGGGCTTAGCCGGGGAGCTGTTTTTT.